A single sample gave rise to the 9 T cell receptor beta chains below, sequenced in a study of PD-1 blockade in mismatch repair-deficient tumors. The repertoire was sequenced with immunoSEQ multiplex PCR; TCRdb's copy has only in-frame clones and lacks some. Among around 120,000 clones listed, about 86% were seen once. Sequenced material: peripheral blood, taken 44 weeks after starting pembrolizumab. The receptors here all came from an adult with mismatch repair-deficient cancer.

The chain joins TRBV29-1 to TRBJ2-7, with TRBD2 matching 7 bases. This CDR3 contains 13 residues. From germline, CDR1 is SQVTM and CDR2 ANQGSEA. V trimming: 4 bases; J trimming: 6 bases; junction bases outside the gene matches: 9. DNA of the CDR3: TGCAGCGTTGCCTATGGACTAGACGCCGAGCAGTACTTC. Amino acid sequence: CSVAYGLDAEQYF.

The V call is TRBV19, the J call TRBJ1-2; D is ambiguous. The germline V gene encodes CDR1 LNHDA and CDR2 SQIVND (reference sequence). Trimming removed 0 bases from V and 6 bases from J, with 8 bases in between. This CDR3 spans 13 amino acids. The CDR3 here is CASSIDEEDGYTF. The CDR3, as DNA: TGTGCCAGTAGTATAGACGAAGAGGATGGCTACACCTTC.

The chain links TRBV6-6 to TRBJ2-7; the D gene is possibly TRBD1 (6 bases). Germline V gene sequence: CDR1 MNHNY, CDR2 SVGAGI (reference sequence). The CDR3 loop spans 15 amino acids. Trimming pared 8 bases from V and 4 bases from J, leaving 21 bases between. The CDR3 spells CASSRTGLVDYEQYF. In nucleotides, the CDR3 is TGTGCCAGCTCACGTACAGGGTTGGTTGATTACGAGCAGTACTTC.

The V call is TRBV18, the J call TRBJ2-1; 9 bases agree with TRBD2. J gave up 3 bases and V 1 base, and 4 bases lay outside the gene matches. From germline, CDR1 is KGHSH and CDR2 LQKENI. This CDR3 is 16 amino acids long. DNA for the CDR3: TGTGCCAGCTCACCACAGACTAGCGGAAACTACAATGAGCAGTTCTTC. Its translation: CASSPQTSGNYNEQFF.

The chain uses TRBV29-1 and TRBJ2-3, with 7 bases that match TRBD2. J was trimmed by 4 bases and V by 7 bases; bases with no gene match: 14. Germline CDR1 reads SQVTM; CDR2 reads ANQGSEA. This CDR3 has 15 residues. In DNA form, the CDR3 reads TGCAGCGCAAATCCTATGGCGGGAGTGGCAGATACGCAGTATTTT. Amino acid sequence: CSANPMAGVADTQYF.

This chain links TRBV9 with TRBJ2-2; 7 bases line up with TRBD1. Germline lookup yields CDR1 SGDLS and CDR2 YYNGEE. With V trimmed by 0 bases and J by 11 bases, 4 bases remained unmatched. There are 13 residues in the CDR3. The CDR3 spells CASSVGGGSELFF. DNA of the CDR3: TGTGCCAGCAGCGTAGGAGGGGGCTCCGAGCTGTTTTTT.

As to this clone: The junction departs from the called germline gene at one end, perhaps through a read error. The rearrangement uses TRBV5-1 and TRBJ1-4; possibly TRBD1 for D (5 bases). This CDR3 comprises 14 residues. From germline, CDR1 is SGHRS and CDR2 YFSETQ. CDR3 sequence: CASSLQGTGEKLFF. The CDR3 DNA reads TGCGCCAGCAGCTTGCAGGGTACTGGTGAAAAATTGTTTTTT.

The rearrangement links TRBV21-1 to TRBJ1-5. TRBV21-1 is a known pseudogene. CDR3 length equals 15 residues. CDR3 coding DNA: TGTGCCAGCAGCAAAGCGCATCGGGGAAATCAGCCCCAGCATTTT. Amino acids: CASSKAHRGNQPQHF.

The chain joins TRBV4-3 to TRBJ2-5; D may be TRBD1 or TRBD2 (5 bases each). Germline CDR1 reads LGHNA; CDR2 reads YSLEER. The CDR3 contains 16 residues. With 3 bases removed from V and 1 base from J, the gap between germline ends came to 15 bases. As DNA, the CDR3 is TGCGCCAGCAGCCACCCCCCGGGACGGCTCCAAGAGACCCAGTACTTC. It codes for CASSHPPGRLQETQYF.